These 21 T cell receptor beta chains were all obtained from the same sample, sequenced in a study of blood T cell repertoires in COVID-19. The repertoire was sequenced with immunoSEQ multiplex PCR; TCRdb's copy has only in-frame clones and lacks some. The sample yields 100,000 to 150,000 clones, around 84% seen once. The sequenced material came from PBMCs or T cells enriched from blood (not recorded which). The receptors originated from a woman younger than 45 who had recovered from COVID-19.

This clone has only one observation. At one boundary the junction diverges from the germline segment, which might be a read error. This chain uses TRBV19 with TRBJ1-5; a possible D gene is TRBD1 (6 bases). CDR3 length equals 15 residues. Germline assignment: CDR1 LNHDA and CDR2 SQIVND (reference sequence). CDR3: CASSITDSSDQPQHF. The CDR3 DNA follows: TGTGCCAGTAGCATCACGGACAGTAGCGATCAGCCCCAGCATTTT.

The V call is TRBV6-5, the J call TRBJ1-2, with 10 bases identical to TRBD1. CDR3 length: 15 amino acids. Per germline, CDR1 MNHEY and CDR2 SVGAGI. V lost 4 bases, J lost 6 bases, and 8 bases stayed unmatched. CDR3 sequence: CASSSAGTGVNGYTF. The CDR3 coding sequence is TGTGCCAGCAGTTCAGCCGGGACAGGGGTAAATGGCTACACCTTC.

This sequence joins TRBV9 and TRBJ2-1; 7 bases match TRBD2. This CDR3 spans 15 amino acids. After removal of 4 bases from V and 7 bases from J, the junction contained 11 bases not matched to a gene. The germline V gene encodes CDR1 SGDLS and CDR2 YYNGEE. The CDR3 nucleotides read TGTGCCAGCAGCCTTGGACTAGGATTCCAGAATGAGCAGTTCTTC. It yields the protein CASSLGLGFQNEQFF.

J is TRBJ2-7 and V is TRBV11-3; 9 bases agree with TRBD2. Germline CDR1 reads SGHNT; CDR2 reads YENEEA. This CDR3 is 16 amino acids long. The V segment lost 1 base and the J segment 2 bases; nucleotides outside the gene matches: 6. CDR3: CASSLGQREDTYEQYF. The DNA for the CDR3 is TGTGCCAGCAGCTTAGGTCAGCGGGAGGATACCTACGAGCAGTACTTC.

In DNA, the CDR3 is TGTGCCAGCAGCCGGTACGACAGTCCCCTCTATGGCTACACCTTC. This codes for CASSRYDSPLYGYTF. The V call is TRBV13, the J call TRBJ1-2; tentative D call: TRBD1 (5 bases). V was pared by 5 bases and J by 4 bases, with 17 bases between. Germline assignment: CDR1 PRHDT and CDR2 FYEKMQ (reference sequence). This CDR3 region has 15 residues.

The chain couples TRBV6-4 to TRBJ2-3; D perhaps matches TRBD2 (6 bases). The germline V gene encodes CDR1 MRHNA and CDR2 SNTAGT. The CDR3 is made up of 14 amino acids. V was trimmed by 6 bases and J by 3 bases, leaving 13 bases between them. CDR3 region: CASSNGRETDTQYF. The CDR3 coding sequence is TGTGCCAGCAGCAACGGGAGAGAAACAGATACGCAGTATTTT.

The chain has TRBV4-3 and TRBJ2-1, with 8 bases matching TRBD2. V gave up 4 bases and J gave up 7 bases; unmatched junction bases: 9. This CDR3 region has 15 residues. Germline V CDR1 and CDR2: LGHNA, YSLEER. The CDR3, as DNA: TGCGCCAGCAGCCGAGATGGCGCGGGAGGTAATGAGCAGTTCTTC. It encodes CASSRDGAGGNEQFF.

A remark on this clone: Different DNA sequences within this sample yield the same CDR3. The chain links TRBV9 to TRBJ1-5; D is perhaps TRBD1 (6 bases). V lost 3 bases, J lost 0 bases, and 10 bases lay in between. Germline CDR1 SGDLS, CDR2 YYNGEE. The CDR3 extends over 15 amino acids. For the CDR3, the DNA is TGTGCCAGCAGCGAGGGGGGGAATAGCAATCAGCCCCAGCATTTT. Its translation: CASSEGGNSNQPQHF.

This chain connects TRBV6-5 to TRBJ2-7; tentatively, D is TRBD1 (5 bases). The CDR3 is 12 residues long. Germline CDR1 MNHEY, CDR2 SVGAGI. Trimming removed 5 bases at V and 5 bases at J, with 10 bases between. The CDR3 nucleotides are TGTGCCAGCAGTCCGACAGTCAACGAGCAGTACTTC. It yields the protein CASSPTVNEQYF.

This chain links TRBV5-8 with TRBJ2-7; the D gene is possibly TRBD2 (5 bases). CDR3 length: 13 residues. Trimming took 0 bases from V and 8 from J, leaving 12 bases between them. The germline V gene has CDR1 SGHTS and CDR2 YDEGEE. The CDR3: CASSLAPTKQQYF. CDR3 DNA sequence: TGTGCCAGCAGCTTGGCACCGACTAAGCAGCAGTACTTC.

This clone has only a few counts. The V call is TRBV18, the J call TRBJ1-2; 7 bases map to TRBD1. The CDR3 totals 15 residues. From germline, CDR1 is KGHSH and CDR2 LQKENI. Trimming cost V 3 bases and J 5 bases; bases outside gene matches: 9. CDR3 loop: CASSPNRGSEYGYTF. The CDR3 DNA reads as TGTGCCAGCTCACCTAACAGGGGCTCGGAATATGGCTACACCTTC.

The chain couples TRBV6-6 to TRBJ2-3, with D maybe TRBD2 (6 bases). Germline V gene lookup returns CDR1 MNHNY and CDR2 SVGAGI (reference sequence). This CDR3 comprises 16 residues. The ends were cut back, 5 bases at V and 1 base at J, with 16 bases in the middle. The DNA of the CDR3 is TGTGCCAGCAGTCGTCTAGCGCTGATGGGCACAGATACGCAGTATTTT. Translation gives CASSRLALMGTDTQYF.

The rearrangement links TRBV28 to TRBJ1-2, with 10 bases that match TRBD1. The CDR3 runs to 14 residues. The germline CDR1 and CDR2 sequences are MDHEN and SYDVKM. Trimming removed 5 bases from V and 4 bases from J; junction bases left unmatched: 4. The CDR3 sequence: CASSPGQGFYGYTF. As DNA, the CDR3 is TGTGCCAGCAGTCCGGGACAGGGGTTCTATGGCTACACCTTC.

In its sample, this clone was seen once. The chain links TRBV6-2 or TRBV6-3 to TRBJ1-2; D gene ambiguous. The germline V and J ends were trimmed by 6 bases and 4 bases, with 15 bases remaining between them. CDR1 is MNHEY, CDR2 SVGEGT, per germline. The CDR3 runs to 14 residues. This CDR3 is CASSPLSAIYGYTF. Here the CDR3 DNA reads TGTGCCAGCAGCCCACTTTCCGCCATCTATGGCTACACCTTC.

The chain has TRBV7-9 and TRBJ2-5, with 10 bases aligning to TRBD2. Germline CDR1 and CDR2: SEHNR and FQNEAQ (reference sequence). The V gene end was trimmed by 3 bases and the J gene end by 3 bases; junction bases not matched to a gene: 1. CDR3 size: 14 residues. CDR3 DNA: TGTGCCAGCAGCTTCCTAGCGGGGGAAGAGACCCAGTACTTC. Protein product: CASSFLAGEETQYF. The variable domain in full, with the rest retrieved from reference TRBV7-9 and TRBJ2-5, is DTGVSQNPRHKITKRGQNVTFRCDPISEHNRLYWYRQTLGQGPEFLTYFQNEAQLEKSRLLSDRFSAERPKGSFSTLEIQRTEQGDSAMYLCASSFLAGEETQYFGPGTRLLVL.

In this sample, this clone turned up a few times. This chain links TRBV19 with TRBJ1-1, with 7 positions matching TRBD1. The CDR3 is 12 amino acids. The V segment lost 6 bases and the J segment 5 bases; nucleotides outside the gene matches: 3. Germline V lookup: CDR1 LNHDA, CDR2 SQIVND (reference sequence). CDR3 region: CASRETGTEAFF. The DNA for the CDR3 is TGTGCCAGTAGGGAGACAGGGACTGAAGCTTTCTTT.

This chain uses TRBV13 with TRBJ2-7, with TRBD1 matching 8 bases. V was clipped by 0 bases and J by 5 bases; unmatched bases: 3. CDR1 is PRHDT, CDR2 FYEKMQ, per germline (reference sequence). The CDR3 spans 14 residues. The CDR3 spells CASSLGGQENEQYF. Here the CDR3 DNA reads TGTGCCAGCAGCTTAGGGGGACAGGAAAACGAGCAGTACTTC.

This clone was seen once. The chain employs TRBV3-1 (or the pseudogene TRBV3-2) and TRBJ1-1; tentative D call: TRBD1 (5 bases). The CDR3 extends over 16 amino acids. Germline CDR1 and CDR2: LGHDT and YNNKEL (reference sequence). The V end lost 3 bases, the J end lost 3 bases, and 17 bases lay between the germline ends. CDR3 in DNA: TGTGCCAGCAGCCATAAAACGGAATGGGGGGACACTGAAGCTTTCTTT. It encodes CASSHKTEWGDTEAFF.

This clone was detected a few times. The chain links TRBV9 to TRBJ2-2; TRBD1 aligns across 9 bases. From germline, CDR1 is SGDLS and CDR2 YYNGEE. The CDR3 has 17 amino acids. After removal of 3 bases from V and 6 bases from J, the junction contained 12 bases not matched to a gene. The CDR3 sequence is CASSALPGTGMPGELFF. CDR3 nucleotide sequence: TGTGCCAGCAGCGCCCTCCCCGGGACAGGGATGCCCGGGGAGCTGTTTTTT.

The rearrangement uses TRBV28 and TRBJ1-1, with TRBD1 matching 7 bases. J gave up 4 bases and V 2 bases, and 4 bases lay outside the gene matches. The CDR3 runs 14 residues. Germline V gene sequence: CDR1 MDHEN, CDR2 SYDVKM. The CDR3 DNA is TGTGCCAGCAGTTTACGATACAGGGGCACTGAAGCTTTCTTT. The encoded protein is CASSLRYRGTEAFF.

This chain joins TRBV18 and TRBJ1-1; D not resolved. The germline gives CDR1 KGHSH, CDR2 LQKENI. V lost 2 bases to trimming and J lost 4 bases, with 17 bases between them. The CDR3 totals 16 residues. As DNA, the CDR3 is TGTGCCAGCTCACCAAGTTCGGGGTTCCGGGGCACTGAAGCTTTCTTT. Translation: CASSPSSGFRGTEAFF.